A single sample is the source of the 18 T cell receptor beta chains below, sequenced in a study of CD8+ T cells in alopecia areata. Extracted from the samples, RNA was reverse transcribed into cDNA to serve as the sequencing template. Here immunoSEQ multiplex PCR was the method, and the copy in TCRdb shows in-frame clones only, minus some. Found here are approximately 200,000 clones, roughly three fifths of them singletons; the top ten hold less than 0.8%. The treatment was: oral pan-JAK inhibitor, 5-10 mg twice daily. This specimen was CD4+ T cells sorted from blood, taken at week 4, from a patient treated with tofacitinib. These receptors were obtained from a human donor with alopecia areata.

This clone was seen a few times. This sequence joins TRBV1 and TRBJ2-3; TRBD2 is the table's D call, not checked against the DNA. TRBV1 is annotated as a pseudogene. CDR3 size: 15 residues. The CDR3 loop reads CTTPGGAGGTDTQYF. The DNA of the CDR3 is TGCACCACACCGGGTGGAGCGGGAGGCACAGATACGCAGTATTTT.

This clone was recorded a few times. This rearrangement joins TRBV27 to TRBJ1-5, with D maybe TRBD1 (6 bases). Germline assignment: CDR1 MNHEY and CDR2 SMNVEV (reference sequence). This CDR3 region has 14 residues. CDR3 residues: CASGGQGRYQPQHF. For the CDR3, the DNA is TGTGCGTCAGGCGGCCAGGGGCGTTATCAGCCCCAGCATTTT.

CDR3 sequence (DNA): TGCGCCAGCAGCTTGGAAACTGAAGCTTTCTTT. Protein product: CASSLETEAFF. V and J are TRBV5-1 and TRBJ1-1; D uncertain. The CDR3 sequence is 11 residues long. Germline V gene data show CDR1 as SGHRS and CDR2 as YFSETQ. V was pared by 0 bases and J by 5 bases, with 2 bases between.

The CDR3 nucleotides read TGTGCCTGGAGTTCAGGCAGGGGAATCGGTCAGCCCCAGCATTTT. Its translation is CAWSSGRGIGQPQHF. The rearrangement uses TRBV30 and TRBJ1-5, with a weak D call TRBD1 (6 bases). CDR3 length equals 15 residues. CDR1 is GTSNPN and CDR2 is SVGIG in the germline V gene (reference sequence). Trimming took off 2 bases at V and 6 bases at J, with 17 bases between the two ends.

V and J are TRBV27 and TRBJ2-7; a possible D gene is TRBD2 (5 bases). Germline V CDR1 and CDR2: MNHEY, SMNVEV (reference sequence). This CDR3 spans 15 amino acids. Between the trimmed V and J ends, which lost 5 bases and 2 bases, there was a span of 16 bases. CDR3 coding DNA: TGTGCCAGCAGTGTAAAAGGACTGTCGACCTACGAGCAGTACTTC. Its protein product is CASSVKGLSTYEQYF.

Only a few counts were recorded for this clone. The chain is built from TRBV5-6 and TRBJ1-2; no definite D call. The V end was cut by 5 bases, the J end by 5 bases, with 16 bases between. Germline CDR1 and CDR2: SGHDT and YYEEEE. The CDR3 runs 14 residues. In DNA form, the CDR3 reads TGTGCCAGCAGACCCGTCCCAGCTCCATATGGCTACACCTTC. Residues: CASRPVPAPYGYTF.

There are a few counts of this clone. CDR3 in DNA: TGTGCCAGTAGTCCTTCCCTTCTCCGCACAGATACGCAGTATTTT. Translating gives CASSPSLLRTDTQYF. The chain combines TRBV19 with TRBJ2-3; no clear D. The V and J ends lost 5 bases and 1 base respectively, with 13 bases between them. Germline V gene data show CDR1 as LNHDA and CDR2 as SQIVND (reference sequence). The CDR3 runs to 15 residues.

The chain joins TRBV29-1 to TRBJ2-2, with D possibly TRBD2 on 7 matching bases. This CDR3 spans 15 amino acids. Trimming took 6 bases from V and 0 from J, leaving 14 bases between them. The germline V gene encodes CDR1 SQVTM and CDR2 ANQGSEA. This CDR3 reads CSVGRGQSNTGELFF. CDR3 nucleotide sequence: TGCAGCGTCGGGCGGGGGCAGTCGAACACCGGGGAGCTGTTTTTT.

V gene TRBV2 combines with J gene TRBJ2-1, with 11 bases identical to TRBD2. Germline CDR1 reads SNHLY; CDR2 reads FYNNEI. CDR3 length: 16 amino acids. V was clipped by 3 bases and J by 4 bases; unmatched bases: 5. The CDR3 DNA reads as TGTGCCAGCAGTGATGGGACTAGCGGACCTTACAATGAGCAGTTCTTC. Translation: CASSDGTSGPYNEQFF.

V and J are TRBV2 and TRBJ1-2; D unresolved. V was clipped by 3 bases and J by 0 bases, with 5 bases between them. CDR1 is SNHLY, CDR2 FYNNEI, per germline. The CDR3 has 13 residues. Here the CDR3 DNA reads TGTGCCAGCAGTGATCAAGCTAACTATGGCTACACCTTC. Its translation is CASSDQANYGYTF.

This clone is classed as medium-sized. The rearrangement uses TRBV5-1 and TRBJ2-2; a weak D match, TRBD1 (6 bases). Germline CDR1 is SGHRS and CDR2 is YFSETQ. Trimming removed 4 bases at V and 1 base at J, with 11 bases between. CDR3 length: 15 amino acids. CDR3 DNA: TGCGCCAGCAGCCCCGGGACAATGAACACCGGGGAGCTGTTTTTT. Its translation: CASSPGTMNTGELFF.

This chain joins TRBV20-1 and TRBJ2-3; D unclear. This CDR3 spans 11 amino acids. Per germline, CDR1 DFQATT and CDR2 SNEGSKA (reference sequence). V dropped 6 bases and J dropped 3 bases, with 7 bases sitting between them. CDR3: CSAARTDTQYF. The CDR3 nucleotides read TGCAGTGCGGCAAGAACAGATACGCAGTATTTT.

Of note for this clone: Distinct nucleotide sequences in the sample also encode this CDR3. The chain employs TRBV5-4 and TRBJ2-5; TRBD1 or TRBD2 may be the D gene (6 bases each). This CDR3 region has 14 residues. Trimming shortened V by 2 bases and J by 5 bases, and 13 bases separated the two germline ends. The germline V gene encodes CDR1 SGHNT and CDR2 YYREEE (reference sequence). CDR3 in DNA: TGTGCCAGCAGCTTCGGGCAGGGGAGGGAGACCCAGTACTTC. Residues: CASSFGQGRETQYF.

The rearrangement uses TRBV29-1 and TRBJ1-5; 7 positions match TRBD1. The CDR3 is made up of 15 amino acids. The V segment lost 0 bases and the J segment 6 bases; nucleotides outside the gene matches: 8. Germline CDR1 is SQVTM and CDR2 is ANQGSEA. CDR3 region: CSVEETTGPGQPQHF. DNA for the CDR3: TGCAGCGTTGAAGAAACGACAGGGCCGGGTCAGCCCCAGCATTTT.

V and J are TRBV30 and TRBJ1-1; D gene unclear. Trimming left V 4 bases short and J 0 bases short, with 9 bases between. This CDR3 is 13 amino acids long. Germline assignment: CDR1 GTSNPN and CDR2 SVGIG (reference sequence). CDR3 protein: CAWTVALNTEAFF. In DNA, the CDR3 is TGTGCCTGGACGGTCGCTTTGAACACTGAAGCTTTCTTT. The full variable domain, its missing parts supplied by reference TRBV30 and TRBJ1-1, is SQTIHQWPATLVQPVGSPLSLECTVEGTSNPNLYWYRQAAGRGLQLLFYSVGIGQISSEVPQNLSASRPQDRQFILSSKKLLLSDSGFYLCAWTVALNTEAFFGQGTRLTVV.

The rearrangement links TRBV4-2 to TRBJ2-3; D unclear. Looked up from germline, CDR1 is LGHNA and CDR2 is YNFKEQ. The V and J ends lost 0 bases and 7 bases respectively, with 5 bases between them. The CDR3 extends over 12 amino acids. CDR3 loop: CASSQDQYTQYF. The CDR3 bases are TGTGCCAGCAGCCAAGATCAATATACGCAGTATTTT.

The rearrangement uses TRBV5-1 and TRBJ2-1; tentatively, D is TRBD1 (5 bases). Trimming took off 1 base at V and 4 bases at J, with 12 bases between the two ends. This CDR3 is built from 15 residues. Germline loops: CDR1 SGHRS, CDR2 YFSETQ. The CDR3 spells CASSLPQGLYNEQFF. Written as DNA, the CDR3 is TGCGCCAGCAGCTTGCCGCAGGGCCTATACAATGAGCAGTTCTTC.

The genes are TRBV7-2 and TRBJ2-5; D perhaps matches TRBD2 (5 bases). CDR1 and CDR2 from the germline V gene are SGHTA and FQGNSA. The CDR3 runs 12 residues. The V end was cut by 5 bases, the J end by 7 bases, with 11 bases between. CDR3 in DNA: TGTGCCAGCAGCCCCCACGCGGGGACCCAGTACTTC. Translating it yields CASSPHAGTQYF.